This is a list of T cell receptor beta chains from one sample in a study of T cell responses to AZD1222 COVID-19 vaccine. This table comes from immunoSEQ multiplex PCR, and its TCRdb copy is limited to in-frame clones, with some not included. Of around 73,000 clones in the sample, approximately 92% were seen once. Source: peripheral blood, taken 28 days after the second AZD1222 dose. The receptors were sampled from an adult who received the AZD1222 COVID-19 vaccine. The CDR3 runs from the conserved cysteine through the conserved F or W. The order of the fields is CDR3 DNA, CDR3 protein, clone size, V gene, D gene, J gene. The D gene is left open where the match is weak. Size is stated for part of the rows, as once, few or many counts, or as a class when the clone is expanded.

TGTGCCAGCAGCCCCGCCGGGACAGGGCTAATGACTGAAGCTTTCTTT | CASSPAGTGLMTEAFF | - | TRBV7-3 | TRBD1 | TRBJ1-1
TGTGCCAGCATCCCGGACAGGGTTAACACTGAAGCTTTCTTT | CASIPDRVNTEAFF | medium-sized | TRBV7-6 | TRBD1 | TRBJ1-1
TGTGCCAGCAGCGTAGATCCAGGGTGGGACACAGATACGCAGTATTTT | CASSVDPGWDTDTQYF | - | TRBV9 | - | TRBJ2-3
TGTGCCAGCAGCCCTGTTGGGGGTACGACAGATACGCAGTATTTT | CASSPVGGTTDTQYF | - | TRBV7-8 | - | TRBJ2-3
TGTGCCAGCAGAACCGGACAGGGCCGCAACGAGCAGTACTTC | CASRTGQGRNEQYF | - | TRBV28 | TRBD1 | TRBJ2-7
TGTGCCAGCAGCCCCCAGGGGTGGAACACTGAAGCTTTCTTT | CASSPQGWNTEAFF | - | TRBV7-8 | - | TRBJ1-1
TGTGCCAGCCCCAGGTTGCAGCCGCTGAGCTATGGCTACACCTTC | CASPRLQPLSYGYTF | - | TRBV19 | - | TRBJ1-2
TGCGCCAGCAGCTTGGGCGGGGGGGCTCAAGAGACCCAGTACTTC | CASSLGGGAQETQYF | - | TRBV5-1 | TRBD2 | TRBJ2-5
TGTGCCTGGGGGGAGTGGGACAGATCCAACTATGGCTACACCTTC | CAWGEWDRSNYGYTF | once | TRBV30 | TRBD1 | TRBJ1-2
TGTGCCAGCACCCAAGGGAGGGGAGGGACTGAAGCTTTCTTT | CASTQGRGGTEAFF | - | TRBV3-1/TRBV3-2 | - | TRBJ1-1
TGTGCCAGCAGCCCCCGGGGGGCACCTAGCACAGATACGCAGTATTTT | CASSPRGAPSTDTQYF | - | TRBV27 | - | TRBJ2-3
TGTGCCAGCAGTTCCCCCCTAGCGGGGGCCCTACCCTACGAGCAGTACTTC | CASSSPLAGALPYEQYF | - | TRBV28 | TRBD2 | TRBJ2-7
TGTGCCACCAGCAGAGATATAGGATACACTGAAGCTTTCTTT | CATSRDIGYTEAFF | - | TRBV15 | - | TRBJ1-1